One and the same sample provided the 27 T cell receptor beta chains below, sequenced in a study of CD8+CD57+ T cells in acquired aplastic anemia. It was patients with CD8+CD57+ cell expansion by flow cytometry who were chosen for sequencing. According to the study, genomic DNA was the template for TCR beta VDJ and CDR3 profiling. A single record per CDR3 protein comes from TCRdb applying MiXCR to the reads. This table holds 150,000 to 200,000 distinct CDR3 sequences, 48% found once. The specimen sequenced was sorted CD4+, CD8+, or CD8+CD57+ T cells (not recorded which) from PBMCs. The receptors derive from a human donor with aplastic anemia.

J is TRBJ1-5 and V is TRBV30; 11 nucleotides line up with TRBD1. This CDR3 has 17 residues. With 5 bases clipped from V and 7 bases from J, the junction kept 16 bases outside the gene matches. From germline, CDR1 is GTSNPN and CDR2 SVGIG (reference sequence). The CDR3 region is CAWDGTGGFSVQQPQHF. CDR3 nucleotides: TGTGCCTGGGACGGGACAGGGGGTTTCTCCGTCCAACAGCCCCAGCATTTT.

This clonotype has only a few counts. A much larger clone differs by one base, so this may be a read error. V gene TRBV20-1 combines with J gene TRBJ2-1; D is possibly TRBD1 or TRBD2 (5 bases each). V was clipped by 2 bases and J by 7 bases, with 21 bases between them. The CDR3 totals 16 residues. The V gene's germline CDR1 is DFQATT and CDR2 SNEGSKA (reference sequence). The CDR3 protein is CSARTSPGPQTNEQFF. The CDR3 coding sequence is TGCAGTGCTAGAACATCACCGGGACCCCAGACGAATGAGCAGTTCTTC.

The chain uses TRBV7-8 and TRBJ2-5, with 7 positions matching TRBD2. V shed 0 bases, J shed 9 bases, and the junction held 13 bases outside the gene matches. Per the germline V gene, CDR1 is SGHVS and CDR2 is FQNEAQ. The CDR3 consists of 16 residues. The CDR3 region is CASSLALDTGGGAQYF. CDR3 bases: TGTGCCAGCAGCTTAGCGCTGGACACGGGGGGTGGTGCCCAGTACTTC. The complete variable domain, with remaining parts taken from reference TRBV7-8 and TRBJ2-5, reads GAGVSQSPRYKVAKRGQDVALRCDPISGHVSLFWYQQALGQGPEFLTYFQNEAQLDKSGLPSDRFFAERPEGSVSTLKIQRTQQEDSAVYLCASSLALDTGGGAQYFGPGTRLLVL.

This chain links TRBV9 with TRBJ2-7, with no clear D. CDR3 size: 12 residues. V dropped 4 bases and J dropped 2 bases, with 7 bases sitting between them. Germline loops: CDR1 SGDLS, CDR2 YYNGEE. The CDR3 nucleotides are TGTGCCAGCAGCCCCCGACCCTACGAGCAGTACTTC. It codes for CASSPRPYEQYF.

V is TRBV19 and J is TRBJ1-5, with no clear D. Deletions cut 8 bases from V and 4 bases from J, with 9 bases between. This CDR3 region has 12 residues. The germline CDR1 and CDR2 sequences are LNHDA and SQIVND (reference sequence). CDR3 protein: CASGLGNQPQHF. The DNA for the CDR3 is TGTGCCAGTGGTCTGGGTAATCAGCCCCAGCATTTT.

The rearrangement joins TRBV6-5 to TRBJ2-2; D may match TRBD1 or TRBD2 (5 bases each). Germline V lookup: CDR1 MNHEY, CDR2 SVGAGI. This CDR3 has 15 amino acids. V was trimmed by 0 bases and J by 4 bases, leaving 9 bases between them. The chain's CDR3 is CASSYSAGSTGELFF. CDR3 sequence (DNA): TGTGCCAGCAGTTACTCGGCAGGGAGCACCGGGGAGCTGTTTTTT.

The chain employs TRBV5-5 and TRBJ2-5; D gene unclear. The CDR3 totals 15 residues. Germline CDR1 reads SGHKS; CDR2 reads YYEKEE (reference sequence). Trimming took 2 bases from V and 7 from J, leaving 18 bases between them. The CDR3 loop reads CASSLSEDLGWTQYF. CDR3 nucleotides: TGTGCCAGCAGCTTATCTGAAGACTTAGGTTGGACCCAGTACTTC.

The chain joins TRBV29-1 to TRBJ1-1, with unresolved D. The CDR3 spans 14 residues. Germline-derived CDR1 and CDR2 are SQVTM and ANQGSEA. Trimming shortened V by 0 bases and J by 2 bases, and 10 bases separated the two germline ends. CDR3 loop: CSVEDQRHNTEAFF. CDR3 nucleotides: TGCAGCGTTGAAGATCAGAGACATAACACTGAAGCTTTCTTT.

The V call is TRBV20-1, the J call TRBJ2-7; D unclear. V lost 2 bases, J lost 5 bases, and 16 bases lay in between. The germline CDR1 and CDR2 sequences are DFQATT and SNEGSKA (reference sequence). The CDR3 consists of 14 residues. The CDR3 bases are TGCAGTGCTAGATCCCCGTTACGGTCCCACGAGCAGTACTTC. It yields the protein CSARSPLRSHEQYF.

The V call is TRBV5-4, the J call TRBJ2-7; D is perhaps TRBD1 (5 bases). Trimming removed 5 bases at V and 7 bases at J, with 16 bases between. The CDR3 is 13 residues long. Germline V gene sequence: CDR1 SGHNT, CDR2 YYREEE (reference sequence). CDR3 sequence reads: CASSNKQVGEQYF. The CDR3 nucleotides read TGTGCCAGCAGTAATAAACAGGTGGGAGAGCAGTACTTC.

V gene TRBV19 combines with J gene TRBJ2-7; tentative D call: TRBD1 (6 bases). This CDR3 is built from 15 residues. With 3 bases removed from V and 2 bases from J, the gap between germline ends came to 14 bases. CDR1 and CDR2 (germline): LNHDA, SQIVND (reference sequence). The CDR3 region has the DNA TGTGCCAGTAGTATCGTGACAGGACCTACCTACGAGCAGTACTTC. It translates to CASSIVTGPTYEQYF.

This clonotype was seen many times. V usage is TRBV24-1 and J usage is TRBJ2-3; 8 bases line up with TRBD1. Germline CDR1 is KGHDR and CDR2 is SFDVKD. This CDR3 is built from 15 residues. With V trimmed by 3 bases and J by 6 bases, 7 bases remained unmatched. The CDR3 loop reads CATSDPWTGPDTQYF. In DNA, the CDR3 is TGTGCCACCAGTGATCCCTGGACAGGGCCGGATACGCAGTATTTT.

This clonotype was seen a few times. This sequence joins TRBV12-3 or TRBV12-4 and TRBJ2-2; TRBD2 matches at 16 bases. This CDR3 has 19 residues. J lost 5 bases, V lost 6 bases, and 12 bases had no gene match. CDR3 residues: CASRPHPGLAGGRTGELFF. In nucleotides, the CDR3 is TGTGCCAGCAGACCTCATCCGGGACTAGCGGGGGGGCGTACCGGGGAGCTGTTTTTT.

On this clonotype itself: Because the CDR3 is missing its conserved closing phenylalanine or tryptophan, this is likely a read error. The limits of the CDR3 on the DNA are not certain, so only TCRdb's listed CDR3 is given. CDR3 amino acids: CASSLGLAGGLGQATST. The chain recombines TRBV5-4 with TRBJ2-3; TRBD2 reflects the table's D call only, with no check against the DNA. Ends included, the CDR3 has 17 residues. Germline CDR1 and CDR2: SGHNT and YYREEE (reference sequence).

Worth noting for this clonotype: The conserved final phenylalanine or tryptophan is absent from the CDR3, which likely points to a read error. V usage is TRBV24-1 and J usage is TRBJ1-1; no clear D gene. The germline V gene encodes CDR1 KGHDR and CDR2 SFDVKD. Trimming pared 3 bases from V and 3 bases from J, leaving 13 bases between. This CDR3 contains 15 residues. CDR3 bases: TGTGCCACCAGTGATCTCTCCTTTTCGTACACTGAAGCTTTCTGC. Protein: CATSDLSFSYTEAFC.

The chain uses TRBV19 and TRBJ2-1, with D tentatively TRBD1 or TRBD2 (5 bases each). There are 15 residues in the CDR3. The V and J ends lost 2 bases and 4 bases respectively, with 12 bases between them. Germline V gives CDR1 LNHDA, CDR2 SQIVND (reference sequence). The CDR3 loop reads CASSIYGAVYNEQFF. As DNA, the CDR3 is TGTGCCAGTAGTATATACGGGGCAGTTTACAATGAGCAGTTCTTC.

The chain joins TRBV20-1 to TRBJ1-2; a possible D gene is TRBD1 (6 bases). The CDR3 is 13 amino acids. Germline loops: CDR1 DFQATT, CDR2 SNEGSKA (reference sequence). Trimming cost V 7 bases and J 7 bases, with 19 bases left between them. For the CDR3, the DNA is TGCAGTGGGGGACATTCGAACGTTGGTGGCTACACCTTC. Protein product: CSGGHSNVGGYTF.

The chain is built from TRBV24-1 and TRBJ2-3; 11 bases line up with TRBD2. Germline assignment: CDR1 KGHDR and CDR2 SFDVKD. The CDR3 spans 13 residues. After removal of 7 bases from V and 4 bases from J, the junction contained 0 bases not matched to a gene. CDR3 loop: CATRGLAADTQYF. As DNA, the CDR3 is TGTGCCACCAGGGGACTAGCGGCAGATACGCAGTATTTT.

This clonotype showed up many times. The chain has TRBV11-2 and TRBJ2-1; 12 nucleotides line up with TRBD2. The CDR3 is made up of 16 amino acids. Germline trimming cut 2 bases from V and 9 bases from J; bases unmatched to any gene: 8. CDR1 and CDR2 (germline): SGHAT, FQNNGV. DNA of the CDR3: TGTGCCAGCAGCTTAATGGTACTAGCGGGGGGAGGTGAGCAGTTCTTC. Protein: CASSLMVLAGGGEQFF.

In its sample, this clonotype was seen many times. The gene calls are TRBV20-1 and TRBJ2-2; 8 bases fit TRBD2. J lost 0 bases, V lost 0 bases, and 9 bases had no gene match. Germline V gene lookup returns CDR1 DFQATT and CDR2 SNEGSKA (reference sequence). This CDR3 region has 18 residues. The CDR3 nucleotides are TGCAGTGCTAGAGATTCGGGCCTAGCGGGTGCGAACACCGGGGAGCTGTTTTTT. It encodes CSARDSGLAGANTGELFF.

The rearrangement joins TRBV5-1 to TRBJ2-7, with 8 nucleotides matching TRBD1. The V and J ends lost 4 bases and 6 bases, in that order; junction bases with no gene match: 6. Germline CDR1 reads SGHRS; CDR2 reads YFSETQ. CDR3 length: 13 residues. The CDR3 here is CASSPGQGLEQYF. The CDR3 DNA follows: TGCGCCAGCAGCCCTGGACAGGGCCTCGAGCAGTACTTC. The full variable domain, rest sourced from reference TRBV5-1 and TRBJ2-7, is KAGVTQTPRYLIKTRGQQVTLSCSPISGHRSVSWYQQTPGQGLQFLFEYFSETQRNKGNFPGRFSGRQFSNSRSEMNVSTLELGDSALYLCASSPGQGLEQYFGPGTRLTVT.

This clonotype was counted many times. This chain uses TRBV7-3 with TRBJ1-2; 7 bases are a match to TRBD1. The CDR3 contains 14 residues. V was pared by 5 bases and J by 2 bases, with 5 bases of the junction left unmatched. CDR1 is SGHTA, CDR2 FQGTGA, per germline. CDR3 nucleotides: TGTGCCAGCAGCCCTGGGGGACAGAACTATGGCTACACCTTC. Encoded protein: CASSPGGQNYGYTF.

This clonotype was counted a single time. CDR3: CASTQAPRANSPLHF. CDR3 DNA sequence: TGTGCCAGCACCCAAGCCCCCAGAGCGAATTCACCCCTCCACTTT. V usage is TRBV7-2 and J usage is TRBJ1-6, with D unclear. Germline CDR1 SGHTA, CDR2 FQGNSA. CDR3 length: 15 residues. Trimming took 7 bases from V and 7 from J, leaving 17 bases between them.

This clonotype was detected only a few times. CDR3 loop: CASSPGSRTGKNSPLHF. CDR3 nucleotides: TGTGCCAGCTCACCGGGTTCCAGGACAGGGAAGAATTCACCCCTCCACTTT. The rearrangement joins TRBV18 to TRBJ1-6, with 8 bases fitting TRBD1. CDR1 KGHSH and CDR2 LQKENI come from the germline V gene. The length of the CDR3 is 17 residues. Germline trimming cut 3 bases from V and 7 bases from J; bases unmatched to any gene: 11.

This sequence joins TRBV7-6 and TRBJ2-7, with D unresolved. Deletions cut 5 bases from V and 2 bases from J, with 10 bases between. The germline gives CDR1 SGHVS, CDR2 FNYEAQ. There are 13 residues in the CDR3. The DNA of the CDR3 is TGTGCCAGCAGCCCGTTCGGGCCCTACGAGCAGTACTTC. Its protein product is CASSPFGPYEQYF.

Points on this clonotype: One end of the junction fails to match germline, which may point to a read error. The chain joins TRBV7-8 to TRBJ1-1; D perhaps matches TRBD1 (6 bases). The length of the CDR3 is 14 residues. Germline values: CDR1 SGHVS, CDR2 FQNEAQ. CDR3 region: CASSLGRGYTGAFF. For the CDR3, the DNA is TGTGCCAGCAGCTTAGGCAGGGGATACACTGGAGCTTTCTTT.

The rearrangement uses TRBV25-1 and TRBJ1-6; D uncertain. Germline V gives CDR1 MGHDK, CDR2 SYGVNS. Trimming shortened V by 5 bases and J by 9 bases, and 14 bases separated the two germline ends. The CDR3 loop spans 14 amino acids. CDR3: CASSTSGSGSPLHF. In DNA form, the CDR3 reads TGTGCCAGCAGTACGAGTGGTTCCGGTTCACCCCTCCACTTT.